This T cell receptor (beta chain) is drawn from a study of blood T cell repertoires in COVID-19. Study-level information: Whether acute or convalescent, the COVID-19 samples came from the United States, Italy and Spain. T cells, B-cell-depleted T cells, or PBMCs supplied cDNA or gDNA.

As processed by the authors: Nucleated cell counts were estimated from reference gene primer amplification. TCRdb's table, derived via immunoSEQ multiplex PCR, lists solely in-frame clones and lacks some. That table supplies the V and J calls and clone size; D and trimming were determined from the DNA. The sample consists of hundreds of thousands of clones, just under 85% of them appearing once. The CDR3 covers 12 residues. Between the trimmed V and J ends, which lost 1 base and 7 bases, there was a span of 7 bases. Sequencing input: peripheral blood. The gene calls are TRBV12-3 or TRBV12-4 and TRBJ1-2, with D unclear. The sequence came from a woman at least 80 years old with acute or convalescent COVID-19. Here the CDR3 reads CASSLVGSGYTF. Here the CDR3 DNA reads TGTGCCAGCAGTTTAGTTGGGAGTGGCTACACCTTC.